This T cell receptor (beta chain) is from a study of T cell responses to AZD1222 COVID-19 vaccine. V was shortened by 0 bases and J by 6 bases, with 12 bases between the two germline ends. Germline assignment: CDR1 SGHAT and CDR2 FQNNGV. This CDR3 comprises 15 residues. Study results and caveats: Across spike, vaccine-associated CD4 TCRs were found, dominant at 160-218 and 743-854. It should be noted that donors were predominantly white British and more often female, and clonal diversity was possibly underestimated. No day 14 peak samples; only post-peak repertoires were characterized. Baseline seropositivity occurred in only a handful of AZD1222 recipients.

TCRdb keeps only in-frame clones here, not all; method: immunoSEQ multiplex PCR. In the table there are 68,000 or so clones, 80% of which are singletons. With respect to this clone: Its target is unknown.

The sequence was obtained from an adult in good health. The source material was peripheral blood, sampled on day 0 of AZD1222 vaccination. The chain has TRBV11-2 and TRBJ1-5; maybe TRBD1 (6 bases). CDR3 in amino acids: CASSLETGLGQPQHF. Written as DNA, the CDR3 is TGTGCCAGCAGCTTAGAAACAGGGTTGGGTCAGCCCCAGCATTTT. The full variable domain, in which reference TRBV11-2 and TRBJ1-5 provide the parts outside the CDR3, is EAGVAQSPRYKIIEKRQSVAFWCNPISGHATLYWYQQILGQGPKLLIQFQNNGVVDDSQLPKDRFSAERLKGVDSTLKIQPAKLEDSAVYLCASSLETGLGQPQHFGDGTRLSIL.